Listed below are T cell receptor beta chains from one sample, sequenced in a study of OX40 agonist ivuxolimab in advanced cancers. Generated by immunoSEQ multiplex PCR, the TCRdb table keeps only in-frame clones and is missing some. The data contain approximately 45,000 clones, 80% to 90% of them singletons. Source: CD4+ or CD8+ T cells sorted from blood, taken in a trial of the OX40 agonist ivuxolimab. These TCRs come from an adult with an advanced solid tumor such as melanoma, head and neck, liver or kidney cancer. Each CDR3 is given without its conserved first and last residue. The D gene is left open where the match is weak. Rows give clone size only sometimes, using once, few, many, or a class for an expanded clone.

>TRBV5-6|-|TRBD1|TRBJ1-1|13
ASSVRQGLNTEAF
>TRBV11-2|-|TRBD1|TRBJ1-3|16
ASSIRDSGGVSGNTIY
>TRBV10-2|-|TRBD1|TRBJ2-5|12
ASTPTGGRETQY
>TRBV28|-|TRBD1|TRBJ1-6|12
ANRGQPYNSPLH
>TRBV27|-|-|TRBJ2-7|13
ASSLDVRGAGEQY
>TRBV11-2|-|-|TRBJ1-2|12
ASSLEGAGYGYT
>TRBV7-3|-|TRBD2|TRBJ2-1|13
ASSLISGTSNEQF
>TRBV5-6|-|-|TRBJ1-5|14
ASSLALGDTNQPQH
>TRBV5-8|-|-|TRBJ2-7|12
ASSLVGSTYEQY
>TRBV6-5|once|-|TRBJ2-7|10
ASSYPGREQY
>TRBV29-1|-|TRBD1|TRBJ1-1|10
SVTGGHTEAF
>TRBV6-1|-|TRBD2|TRBJ2-1|16
ASSAPLQSGGAGKEQF
>TRBV5-6|few|-|TRBJ1-2|10
ASSLANYGYT
>TRBV18|-|-|TRBJ1-2|9
ASSKEYGYT
>TRBV6-5|-|-|TRBJ1-1|13
ASTNPRGLNTEAF
>TRBV7-6|few|TRBD1|TRBJ2-5|16
ASSLKLLGQRLQETQY
>TRBV18|-|TRBD2|TRBJ2-5|15
ASSPPALVGGEETQY
>TRBV28|-|-|TRBJ1-1|11
ASSLRTPPEAF
>TRBV28|-|-|TRBJ1-2|11
ASSYRDNHGYT
>TRBV10-3|few|-|TRBJ1-1|12
AIRNRHPDTEAF
>TRBV9|-|TRBD2|TRBJ2-3|13
ASSVAGDSGGTQY
>TRBV2|-|TRBD1|TRBJ1-1|11
ASSQGARTEAF
>TRBV25-1|-|TRBD1|TRBJ1-1|14
ASSDPGTGIEAEAF
>TRBV29-1|-|-|TRBJ2-7|11
SVDRVGSYEQY
>TRBV7-2|-|-|TRBJ1-4|13
ASSPKGPPGGKLF
>TRBV19|few|-|TRBJ1-2|12
ASSGGTTNYGYT
>TRBV28|-|TRBD1|TRBJ1-1|14
ASSPSFRGGHTEAF
>TRBV6-1|-|-|TRBJ1-2|11
ASSRQVDYGYT
>TRBV7-9|-|-|TRBJ1-2|13
ASSLQRGAGYGYT
>TRBV11-2|-|-|TRBJ1-6|15
ASSLDHLSSYNSPLH
>TRBV15|-|-|TRBJ2-6|13
ATSRKGAGANVLT
>TRBV6-5|-|-|TRBJ2-2|13
ASSYSGVRAGELF
>TRBV28|-|-|TRBJ2-4|14
ASSHLGGQAKNIQY
>TRBV18|-|-|TRBJ1-3|15
ASSPPVSVQTGNTIY
>TRBV6-1|once|-|TRBJ1-2|14
ASSEGRGARYYGYT
>TRBV4-1|-|-|TRBJ2-7|13
ASSQEGADVYEQY
>TRBV28|-|-|TRBJ1-1|13
ASSAGGEGHTEAF
>TRBV27|-|TRBD1|TRBJ1-6|12
ASSSGQGVSPLH
>TRBV7-2|-|TRBD1|TRBJ2-7|14
ASSASGQGKKYEQY